The TCR beta chain described here comes from a study of T cells in Graves' hyperthyroidism and ophthalmopathy. The source material, RNA transcripts, was used to amplify TCR beta CDR3 regions. HTBI primers were the set used in a first-round RT-PCR of the TCR CDR3. TCRdb reprocessed the multiplex PCR reads via MiXCR and lists one record per CDR3 protein. Seen here are a few hundred thousand distinct CDR3 sequences, about 15% observed once, and the top ten hold roughly 33%. The sample holds many counts of this clonotype. Sequences were obtained from blood. This TCR was sampled from a young woman with Graves' hyperthyroidism.

The CDR3 DNA follows: TGTGCCACCAGTGATGGCGGGACAGGGGGCAGGAACACTGAAGCTTTCTTT. Protein: CATSDGGTGGRNTEAFF. The chain employs TRBV24-1 and TRBJ1-1; 12 bases line up with TRBD1. The germline V gene encodes CDR1 KGHDR and CDR2 SFDVKD. The CDR3 runs 17 residues. The V gene end was trimmed by 3 bases and the J gene end by 1 base; junction bases not matched to a gene: 5.